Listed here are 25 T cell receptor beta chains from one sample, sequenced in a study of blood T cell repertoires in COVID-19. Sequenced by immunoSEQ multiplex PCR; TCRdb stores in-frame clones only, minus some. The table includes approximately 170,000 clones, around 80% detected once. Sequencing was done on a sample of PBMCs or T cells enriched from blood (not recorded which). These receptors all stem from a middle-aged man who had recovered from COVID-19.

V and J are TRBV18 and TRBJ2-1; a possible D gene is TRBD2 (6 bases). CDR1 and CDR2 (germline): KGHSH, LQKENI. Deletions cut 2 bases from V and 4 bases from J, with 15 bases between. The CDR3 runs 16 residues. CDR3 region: CASSPTNRGEYNEQFF. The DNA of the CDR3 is TGTGCCAGCTCACCAACCAACCGCGGGGAGTACAATGAGCAGTTCTTC. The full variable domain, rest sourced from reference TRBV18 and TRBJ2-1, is NAGVMQNPRHLVRRRGQEARLRCSPMKGHSHVYWYRQLPEEGLKFMVYLQKENIIDESGMPKERFSAEFPKEGPSILRIQQVVRGDSAAYFCASSPTNRGEYNEQFFGPGTRLTVL.

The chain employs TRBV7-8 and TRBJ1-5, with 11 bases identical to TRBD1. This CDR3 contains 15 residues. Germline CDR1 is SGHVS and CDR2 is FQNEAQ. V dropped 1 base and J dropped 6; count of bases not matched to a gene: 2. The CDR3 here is CASSLGTGGTQPQHF. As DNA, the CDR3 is TGTGCCAGCAGCTTAGGGACAGGGGGCACTCAGCCCCAGCATTTT.

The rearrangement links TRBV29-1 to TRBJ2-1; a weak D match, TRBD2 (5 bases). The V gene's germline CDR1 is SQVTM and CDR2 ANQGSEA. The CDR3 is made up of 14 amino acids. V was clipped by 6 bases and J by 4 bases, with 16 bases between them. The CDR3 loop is CSVPTSRRYNEQFF. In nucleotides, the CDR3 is TGCAGCGTCCCCACTAGTCGGAGGTACAATGAGCAGTTCTTC.

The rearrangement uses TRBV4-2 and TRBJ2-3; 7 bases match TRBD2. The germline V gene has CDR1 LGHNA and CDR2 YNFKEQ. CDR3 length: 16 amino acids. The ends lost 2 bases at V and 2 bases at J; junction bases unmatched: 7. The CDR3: CASSQYLRGYTDTQYF. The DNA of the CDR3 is TGTGCCAGCAGCCAATATCTGCGGGGGTACACAGATACGCAGTATTTT.

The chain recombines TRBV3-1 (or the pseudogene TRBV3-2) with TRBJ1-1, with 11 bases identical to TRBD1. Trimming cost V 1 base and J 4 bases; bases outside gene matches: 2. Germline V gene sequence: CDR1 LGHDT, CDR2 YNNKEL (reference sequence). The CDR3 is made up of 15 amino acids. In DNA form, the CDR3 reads TGTGCCAGCAGCCAAGTCGGGACAGGGGGCACTGAAGCTTTCTTT. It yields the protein CASSQVGTGGTEAFF.

CDR3 sequence (DNA): TGTGCCAGCAGCGTAGGTCCTACAGCCTACGAGCAGTACTTC. The encoded protein is CASSVGPTAYEQYF. This chain links TRBV9 with TRBJ2-7; the D is unclear. Germline V gene data show CDR1 as SGDLS and CDR2 as YYNGEE. V was clipped by 0 bases and J by 2 bases, with 9 bases between them. This CDR3 has 14 amino acids.

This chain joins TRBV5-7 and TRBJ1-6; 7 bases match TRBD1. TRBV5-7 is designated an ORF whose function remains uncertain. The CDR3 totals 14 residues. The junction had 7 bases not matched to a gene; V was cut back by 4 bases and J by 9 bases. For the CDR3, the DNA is TGTGCCAGCAGCCCAAACAGGGGCGGTTCACCCCTCCACTTT. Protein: CASSPNRGGSPLHF.

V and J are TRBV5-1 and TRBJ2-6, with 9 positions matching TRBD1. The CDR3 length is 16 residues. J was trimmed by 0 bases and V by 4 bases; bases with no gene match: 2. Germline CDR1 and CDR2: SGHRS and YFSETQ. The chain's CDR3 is CASSDRGNSGANVLTF. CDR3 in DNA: TGCGCCAGCAGCGACAGGGGGAACTCTGGGGCCAACGTCCTGACTTTC.

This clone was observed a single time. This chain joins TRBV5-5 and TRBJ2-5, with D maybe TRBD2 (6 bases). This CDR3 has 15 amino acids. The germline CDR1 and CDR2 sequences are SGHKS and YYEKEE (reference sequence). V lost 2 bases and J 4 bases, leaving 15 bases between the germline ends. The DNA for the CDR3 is TGTGCCAGCAGCTTTTCCTGGGGGGAGTCAGAGACCCAGTACTTC. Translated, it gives CASSFSWGESETQYF.

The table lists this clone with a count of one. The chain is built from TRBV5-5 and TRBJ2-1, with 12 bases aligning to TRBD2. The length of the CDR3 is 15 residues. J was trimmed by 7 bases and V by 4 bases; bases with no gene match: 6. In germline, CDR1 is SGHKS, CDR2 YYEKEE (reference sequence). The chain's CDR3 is CASSPTSGGTNEQFF. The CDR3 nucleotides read TGTGCCAGCAGCCCAACTAGCGGGGGGACGAATGAGCAGTTCTTC.

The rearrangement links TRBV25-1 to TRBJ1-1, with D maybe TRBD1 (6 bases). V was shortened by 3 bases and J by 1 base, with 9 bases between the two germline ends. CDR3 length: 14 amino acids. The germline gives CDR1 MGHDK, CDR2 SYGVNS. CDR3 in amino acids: CASSDSTGNTEAFF. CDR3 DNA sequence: TGTGCCAGCAGTGACTCGACAGGGAACACTGAAGCTTTCTTT.

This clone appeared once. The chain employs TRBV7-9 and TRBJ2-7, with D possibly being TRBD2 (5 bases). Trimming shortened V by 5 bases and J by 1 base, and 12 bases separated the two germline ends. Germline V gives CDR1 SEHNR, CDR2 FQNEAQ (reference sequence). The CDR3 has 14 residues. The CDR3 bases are TGTGCCAGCAGCATACCCGAGGGATCCTACGAGCAGTACTTC. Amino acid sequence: CASSIPEGSYEQYF.

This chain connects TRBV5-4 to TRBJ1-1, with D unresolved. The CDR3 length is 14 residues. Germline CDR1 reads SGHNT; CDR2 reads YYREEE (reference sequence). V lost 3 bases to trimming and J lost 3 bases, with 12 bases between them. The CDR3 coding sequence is TGTGCCAGCAGCTGGAACCCCGGGGACACTGAAGCTTTCTTT. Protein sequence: CASSWNPGDTEAFF.

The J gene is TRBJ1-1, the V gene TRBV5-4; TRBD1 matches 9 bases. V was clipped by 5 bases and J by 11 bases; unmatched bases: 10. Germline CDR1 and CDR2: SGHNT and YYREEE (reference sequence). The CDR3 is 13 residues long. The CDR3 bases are TGTGCCAGCAGGTCCCGGGACAGGGAGATGGCTTTCTTT. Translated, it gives CASRSRDREMAFF.

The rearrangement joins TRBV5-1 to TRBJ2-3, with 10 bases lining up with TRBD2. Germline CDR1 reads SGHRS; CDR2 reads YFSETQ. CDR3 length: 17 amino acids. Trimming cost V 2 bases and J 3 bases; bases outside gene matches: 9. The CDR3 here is CASSLTKTSGLTDTQYF. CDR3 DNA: TGCGCCAGCAGCTTAACCAAGACTAGCGGGCTGACAGATACGCAGTATTTT.

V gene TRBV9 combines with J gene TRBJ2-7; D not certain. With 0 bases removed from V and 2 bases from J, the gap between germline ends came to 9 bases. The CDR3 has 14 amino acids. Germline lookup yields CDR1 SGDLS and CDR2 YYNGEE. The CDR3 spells CASSVAGHPYEQYF. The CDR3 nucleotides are TGTGCCAGCAGCGTAGCTGGGCACCCCTACGAGCAGTACTTC.

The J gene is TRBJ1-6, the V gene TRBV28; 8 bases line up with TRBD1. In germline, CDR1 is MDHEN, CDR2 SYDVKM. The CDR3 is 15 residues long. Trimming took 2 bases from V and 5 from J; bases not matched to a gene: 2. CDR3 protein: CASSLPGQDNSPLHF. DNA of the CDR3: TGTGCCAGCAGTTTACCGGGACAGGATAATTCACCCCTCCACTTT.

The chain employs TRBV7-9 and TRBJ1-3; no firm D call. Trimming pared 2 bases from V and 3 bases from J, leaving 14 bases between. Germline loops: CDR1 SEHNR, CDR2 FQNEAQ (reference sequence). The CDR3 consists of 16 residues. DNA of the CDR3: TGTGCCAGCAGCTTACCCACAGATAAGCTTGGAAACACCATATATTTT. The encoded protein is CASSLPTDKLGNTIYF.

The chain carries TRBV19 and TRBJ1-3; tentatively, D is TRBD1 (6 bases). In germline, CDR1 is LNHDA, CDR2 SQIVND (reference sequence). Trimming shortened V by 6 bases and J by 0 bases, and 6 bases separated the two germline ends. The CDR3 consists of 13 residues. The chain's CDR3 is CASRDSSGNTIYF. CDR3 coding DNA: TGTGCCAGTAGGGACAGCTCTGGAAACACCATATATTTT.

The CDR3 sequence is CASSEIGYGYTF. The CDR3 region has the DNA TGTGCCAGCAGTGAAATCGGCTATGGCTACACCTTC. The chain carries TRBV6-1 and TRBJ1-2; no clear D gene. The germline V gene encodes CDR1 MNHNS and CDR2 SASEGT. V lost 2 bases, J lost 4 bases, and 5 bases lay in between. The CDR3 consists of 12 residues.

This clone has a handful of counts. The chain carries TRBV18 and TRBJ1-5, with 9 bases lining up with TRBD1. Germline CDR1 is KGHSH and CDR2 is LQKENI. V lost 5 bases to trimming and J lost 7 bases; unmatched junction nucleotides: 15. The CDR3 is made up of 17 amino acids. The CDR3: CASSSTGGASGRQPQHF. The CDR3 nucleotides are TGTGCCAGCTCATCCACAGGGGGCGCGTCAGGTAGGCAGCCCCAGCATTTT.

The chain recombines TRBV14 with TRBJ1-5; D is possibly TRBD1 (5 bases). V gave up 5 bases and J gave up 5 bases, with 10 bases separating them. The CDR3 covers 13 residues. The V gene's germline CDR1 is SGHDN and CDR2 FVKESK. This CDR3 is CASSGGMYQPQHF. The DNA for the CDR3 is TGTGCCAGCAGCGGGGGGATGTATCAGCCCCAGCATTTT.

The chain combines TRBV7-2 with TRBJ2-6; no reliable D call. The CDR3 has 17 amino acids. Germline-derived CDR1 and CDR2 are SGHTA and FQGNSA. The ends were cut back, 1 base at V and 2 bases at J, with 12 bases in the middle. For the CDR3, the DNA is TGTGCCAGCAGCTTAGTCTATATCAAACCTGGGGCCAACGTCCTGACTTTC. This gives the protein CASSLVYIKPGANVLTF. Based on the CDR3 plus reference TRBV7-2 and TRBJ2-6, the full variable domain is GAGVSQSPSNKVTEKGKDVELRCDPISGHTALYWYRQSLGQGLEFLIYFQGNSAPDKSGLPSDRFSAERTGGSVSTLTIQRTQQEDSAVYLCASSLVYIKPGANVLTFGAGSRLTVL.

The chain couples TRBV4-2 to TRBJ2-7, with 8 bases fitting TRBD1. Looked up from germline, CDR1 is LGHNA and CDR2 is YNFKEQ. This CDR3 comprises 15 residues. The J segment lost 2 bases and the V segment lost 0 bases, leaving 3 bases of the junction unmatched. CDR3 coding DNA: TGTGCCAGCAGCCAAGAAGGACAGGGAGCCTACGAGCAGTACTTC. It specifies CASSQEGQGAYEQYF.

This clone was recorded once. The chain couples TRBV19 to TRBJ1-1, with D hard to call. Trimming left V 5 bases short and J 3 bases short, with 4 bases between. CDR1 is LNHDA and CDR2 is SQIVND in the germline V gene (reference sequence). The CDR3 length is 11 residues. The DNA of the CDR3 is TGTGCCAGTAGTTCGTACACTGAAGCTTTCTTT. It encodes CASSSYTEAFF.